A single sample gave rise to the 7 T cell receptor beta chains below, sequenced in a study of shared clonotypes between healthy human individuals. Profiling relied on immunoSEQ multiplex PCR, and the TCRdb table lists in-frame clones only, not all of them. This table holds 550,000 to 800,000 clones, about 74% found once. The sequenced material came from memory CD4+ T cells sorted from blood. The subset is: CD45RA-negative fraction. The receptors originated from a woman aged 30 to 39 in good health.

The chain couples TRBV7-9 to TRBJ1-2; 9 bases match TRBD1. The ends lost 5 bases at V and 6 bases at J; junction bases unmatched: 7. The CDR3 totals 14 residues. The germline V gene encodes CDR1 SEHNR and CDR2 FQNEAQ (reference sequence). The CDR3 is CASSVTGGADGYTF. In DNA, the CDR3 is TGTGCCAGCAGCGTCACAGGGGGCGCGGATGGCTACACCTTC.

DNA of the CDR3: TGTGCCAGCAGTTTAGGGGACGCGGGTTTCTCCTACGAGCAGTACTTC. Protein: CASSLGDAGFSYEQYF. The chain carries TRBV28 and TRBJ2-7; either TRBD1 or TRBD2 may fit D (5 bases each). The CDR3 consists of 16 residues. CDR1 and CDR2 (germline): MDHEN, SYDVKM. Trimming stripped 2 bases from V and 0 bases from J, with 14 bases between.

The chain uses TRBV28 and TRBJ1-5; D is unresolved. Germline V gene data show CDR1 as MDHEN and CDR2 as SYDVKM. The CDR3 has 17 residues. The ends were cut back, 7 bases at V and 0 bases at J, with 19 bases in the middle. Written as DNA, the CDR3 is TGTGCCAGCAACCCCCCGGCAGGATTCTATAGCAATCAGCCCCAGCATTTT. Its translation is CASNPPAGFYSNQPQHF.

The chain employs TRBV30 and TRBJ2-7; 10 nucleotides align to TRBD1. CDR3 length: 16 residues. CDR1 is GTSNPN, CDR2 SVGIG, per germline (reference sequence). Germline trimming cut 4 bases from V and 0 bases from J; bases unmatched to any gene: 9. This chain's CDR3 is CAWNTPGQGFSYEQYF. The CDR3 coding sequence is TGTGCCTGGAACACGCCGGGACAGGGGTTCTCCTACGAGCAGTACTTC.

V gene TRBV29-1 combines with J gene TRBJ2-5, with 11 positions matching TRBD2. The CDR3 is 14 residues long. Germline CDR1 is SQVTM and CDR2 is ANQGSEA. Unmatched junction bases numbered 7, after V lost 5 bases and J lost 5 bases. This CDR3 is CSVSLAGGVETQYF. CDR3 DNA sequence: TGCAGCGTTAGTCTAGCGGGAGGTGTGGAGACCCAGTACTTC.

The chain combines TRBV30 with TRBJ1-2; D remains ambiguous. Germline values: CDR1 GTSNPN, CDR2 SVGIG (reference sequence). Between the trimmed V and J ends, which lost 3 bases and 2 bases, there was a span of 16 bases. The CDR3 contains 15 residues. CDR3 sequence reads: CAWRGRVGRNYGYTF. For the CDR3, the DNA is TGTGCCTGGAGGGGCCGCGTAGGAAGAAACTATGGCTACACCTTC. The complete variable domain, with remaining parts taken from reference TRBV30 and TRBJ1-2, reads SQTIHQWPATLVQPVGSPLSLECTVEGTSNPNLYWYRQAAGRGLQLLFYSVGIGQISSEVPQNLSASRPQDRQFILSSKKLLLSDSGFYLCAWRGRVGRNYGYTFGSGTRLTVV.

This clone was picked up a small number of times. V and J are TRBV6-4 and TRBJ2-5; 12 bases map to TRBD2. Germline V lookup: CDR1 MRHNA, CDR2 SNTAGT. The trim removed 4 bases at V and 4 bases at J, leaving 4 bases unmatched. The CDR3 spans 15 residues. CDR3 DNA sequence: TGTGCCAGCAGTGCGACTAGCGGGAGTTCAGAGACCCAGTACTTC. Protein product: CASSATSGSSETQYF.